The text below deals with one T cell receptor (beta chain). Trimming took off 5 bases at V and 11 bases at J, with 14 bases between the two ends. Per the germline V gene, CDR1 is SGHNT and CDR2 is YYREEE (reference sequence). This CDR3 region has 13 residues. The entry originates in a study of CD8 T cells in Susac syndrome. The RNA input was roughly 0.45 to 1 ug, and it was reverse transcribed with random hexamers. Amplification of the TCR beta CDR3 was carried out by immunoSEQ multiplex PCR, which spanned a total of 54 Vbeta and 13 Jbeta segments. A single record per CDR3 protein comes from TCRdb applying MiXCR to the immunoSEQ multiplex PCR reads. The sample records fewer than 200,000 distinct CDR3 sequences, 85% to 95% being singletons.

Sample: CD4+ T cells from PBMCs. The chain uses TRBV5-4 and TRBJ1-6; the D gene is possibly TRBD1 (5 bases). The TCR comes from a human donor with Susac syndrome. The CDR3 is CASRRAGGAPLHF. CDR3 DNA: TGTGCCAGCAGGCGGGCGGGGGGGGCACCCCTCCACTTT.